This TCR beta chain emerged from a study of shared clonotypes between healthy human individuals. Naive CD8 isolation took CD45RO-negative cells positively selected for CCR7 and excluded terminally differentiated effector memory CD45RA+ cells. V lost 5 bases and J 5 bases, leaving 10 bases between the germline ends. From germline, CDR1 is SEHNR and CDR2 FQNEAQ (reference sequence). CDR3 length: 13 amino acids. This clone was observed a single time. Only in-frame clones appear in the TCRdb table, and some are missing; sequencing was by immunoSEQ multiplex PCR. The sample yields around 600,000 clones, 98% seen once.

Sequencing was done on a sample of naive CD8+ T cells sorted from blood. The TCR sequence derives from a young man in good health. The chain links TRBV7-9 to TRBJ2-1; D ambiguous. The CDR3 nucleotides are TGTGCCAGCAGCCATATTGGGGACAATGAGCAGTTCTTC. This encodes CASSHIGDNEQFF.